This T cell receptor beta chain was documented in a study of shared clonotypes between healthy human individuals. Several immunoSEQ plates held equal portions of the genomic DNA taken from each subset. Clones were sequenced by immunoSEQ multiplex PCR, and TCRdb holds only the in-frame ones, with some missing. This table holds some 2.4 million clones, over 85% found once. This clone has only one observation. Its antigen remains unknown. Study observations and caveats: At large depth, rarefaction still showed sorted-subset sequencing to be incomplete.

Trimming removed 2 bases at V and 4 bases at J, with 11 bases between. Germline CDR1 and CDR2: SEHNR and FQNEAQ (reference sequence). The CDR3 length is 14 residues. Donation came from healthy HIV-negative adults that had no recent acute infections or vaccinations. Memory CD4+ cells were the fraction left after CD45RA+ naive selection. This clonotype was obtained from a man between 18 and 29 years old in good health. Some clones in this sample may be carry-over from other donors' samples. The chain employs TRBV7-9 and TRBJ1-2, with D unresolved. Sequenced input: naive CD4+ T cells from PBMCs. Subset here: CD45RA+ positively selected. In DNA form, the CDR3 reads TGTGCCAGCAGCTTAACACAAGAAGTCTATGGCTACACCTTC. Translated, it gives CASSLTQEVYGYTF.